A selection of T cell receptor beta chains follows, all from one sample in a study of T cells in Graves' hyperthyroidism and ophthalmopathy. TCRdb independently ran MiXCR on the multiplex PCR reads; one entry per CDR3 protein. The table records 800,000 or so distinct CDR3 sequences, 38% of them present only once. Source material: blood. These receptors were obtained from a man younger than 35 with Graves' hyperthyroidism. Both conserved end residues are part of each CDR3. A D gene is named only where the DNA matches it firmly. Rows may omit the clone size; those that give it use once, few, many or a size class.

v_call: TRBV7-2; d_call: .; j_call: TRBJ1-5; clone_size: .; cdr3_nt: TGTGCCAGCAGCTTAGTATCGTGTTCGCGGGGTTCACGCTGTTGCAATCAGCCCCAGCATTTT; cdr3_aa: CASSLVSCSRGSRCCNQPQHF
v_call: TRBV29-1; d_call: .; j_call: TRBJ1-1; clone_size: many; cdr3_nt: TGCAGCGTCCTACCCCCGGGGGAGACTGAAGCTTTCTTT; cdr3_aa: CSVLPPGETEAFF
v_call: TRBV10-3; d_call: .; j_call: TRBJ2-5; clone_size: .; cdr3_nt: TGTGCCATCAGTGAGTCACCGGCAGAGACCCAGTACTTC; cdr3_aa: CAISESPAETQYF
v_call: TRBV20-1; d_call: TRBD1; j_call: TRBJ1-4; clone_size: few; cdr3_nt: TGCAGTGCGCGGACAGGGGCAACTAATGAAAAACTGTTTTTT; cdr3_aa: CSARTGATNEKLFF
v_call: TRBV24-1; d_call: .; j_call: TRBJ2-7; clone_size: .; cdr3_nt: TGTGCCACCACCATCCGGACAAGATCTTACGAGCAGTACTTC; cdr3_aa: CATTIRTRSYEQYF
v_call: TRBV9; d_call: TRBD1; j_call: TRBJ2-2; clone_size: .; cdr3_nt: TGTGCCAGCACCTTGACAGGGGGCACCGGGGAGCTGTTTTTT; cdr3_aa: CASTLTGGTGELFF
v_call: TRBV13; d_call: TRBD2; j_call: TRBJ2-2; clone_size: .; cdr3_nt: TGTGCCAGCAGCTCCCAGACTAGCTCGGAGACCGGGGAGCTGTTTTTT; cdr3_aa: CASSSQTSSETGELFF
v_call: TRBV19; d_call: .; j_call: TRBJ1-1; clone_size: .; cdr3_nt: TGTGCCAGTACCCGGGCACACGAAGCTTTCTTT; cdr3_aa: CASTRAHEAFF
v_call: TRBV10-3; d_call: TRBD1; j_call: TRBJ1-6; clone_size: .; cdr3_nt: TGTGCCATCAGTGCGAAGCCCGGGACAGGTGGATCACCCCTCCACTTT; cdr3_aa: CAISAKPGTGGSPLHF
v_call: TRBV9; d_call: TRBD1; j_call: TRBJ1-2; clone_size: .; cdr3_nt: TGTGCCAGCAGCGAAGAGGGACAGGGGACGGACTATGGCTACACCTTC; cdr3_aa: CASSEEGQGTDYGYTF
v_call: TRBV4-2; d_call: TRBD2; j_call: TRBJ2-5; clone_size: .; cdr3_nt: TGTGCCGGCAGCCAAGGACTAGCGGGAGCGAAGGAGACCCAGTACTTC; cdr3_aa: CAGSQGLAGAKETQYF
v_call: TRBV19; d_call: .; j_call: TRBJ2-2; clone_size: few; cdr3_nt: TGTGCCAGTAGTATAGCCAGGGGAGGGACCGGGGAGCTGTTTTTT; cdr3_aa: CASSIARGGTGELFF
v_call: TRBV20-1; d_call: .; j_call: TRBJ1-1; clone_size: many; cdr3_nt: TGCAGTGCTCGGAGGTCGGCTGAAGCTTTCTTT; cdr3_aa: CSARRSAEAFF
v_call: TRBV4-3; d_call: .; j_call: TRBJ2-5; clone_size: few; cdr3_nt: TGCGCCAGCAGCGATGAACTCAGCTACCAAGAGACCCAGTACTTC; cdr3_aa: CASSDELSYQETQYF
v_call: TRBV7-8; d_call: .; j_call: TRBJ1-2; clone_size: many; cdr3_nt: TGTGCCAGCAGCTCCCCGGGACTGTATGGCTACACCTTC; cdr3_aa: CASSSPGLYGYTF
v_call: TRBV9; d_call: .; j_call: TRBJ2-7; clone_size: few; cdr3_nt: TGTGCCAGCAGGCCGCCGAATTCCGACGAGCAGTACTTC; cdr3_aa: CASRPPNSDEQYF
v_call: TRBV29-1; d_call: .; j_call: TRBJ1-3; clone_size: many; cdr3_nt: TGCAGCGTTGTGGGAACTGGAAACACCATATATTTT; cdr3_aa: CSVVGTGNTIYF
v_call: TRBV19; d_call: .; j_call: TRBJ1-5; clone_size: .; cdr3_nt: TGTGCCAGTAGTACGGACCCTTATAGCAATCAGCCCCAGCATTTT; cdr3_aa: CASSTDPYSNQPQHF
v_call: TRBV7-9; d_call: .; j_call: TRBJ1-5; clone_size: .; cdr3_nt: TGTGCCAGCAGCCAAGATTTGGGTAGTCAGCCCCAGCATTTT; cdr3_aa: CASSQDLGSQPQHF
v_call: TRBV5-1; d_call: TRBD1; j_call: TRBJ1-5; clone_size: .; cdr3_nt: TGCGCCAGCAGCTTGGCCGGGACAGGACCAAATCAGCCCCAGCATTTT; cdr3_aa: CASSLAGTGPNQPQHF
v_call: TRBV15; d_call: TRBD1; j_call: TRBJ2-3; clone_size: few; cdr3_nt: TGTGCCACCAGCAGTTCCAGGACAGGATTAGATACGCAGTATTTT; cdr3_aa: CATSSSRTGLDTQYF
v_call: TRBV5-1; d_call: TRBD1; j_call: TRBJ2-7; clone_size: few; cdr3_nt: TGCGCCAGCAGCTTGTCACAGGGGGTCAACGAGCAGTACTTC; cdr3_aa: CASSLSQGVNEQYF
v_call: TRBV19; d_call: TRBD2; j_call: TRBJ2-2; clone_size: .; cdr3_nt: TGTGCCAGTAGTCATGCCGCAGCGGGAGACTCGGGCGGGGAGCTGTTTTTT; cdr3_aa: CASSHAAAGDSGGELFF
v_call: TRBV20-1; d_call: TRBD2; j_call: TRBJ2-7; clone_size: few; cdr3_nt: TGCAGTGCCGAGGGAACTAGCGAAACCTACGAGCAGTACTTC; cdr3_aa: CSAEGTSETYEQYF
v_call: TRBV2; d_call: .; j_call: TRBJ2-5; clone_size: .; cdr3_nt: TGTGCCAGCAGTGAAGAATACAGAAAAGAGACCCAGTACTTC; cdr3_aa: CASSEEYRKETQYF
v_call: TRBV7-2; d_call: .; j_call: TRBJ2-5; clone_size: few; cdr3_nt: TGTGCCAGCAGCTTGTGGTCCCAGGGGCAAGAGACCCAGTACTTC; cdr3_aa: CASSLWSQGQETQYF
v_call: TRBV20-1; d_call: .; j_call: TRBJ2-6; clone_size: few; cdr3_nt: TGCAGTGCTAGAGCCAGCCAGCATCACTCTGGGGCCAACGTCCTGACTTTC; cdr3_aa: CSARASQHHSGANVLTF
v_call: TRBV29-1; d_call: .; j_call: TRBJ2-7; clone_size: .; cdr3_nt: TGCAGCTTCAACGGGGTCGAGCAGTACTTC; cdr3_aa: CSFNGVEQYF
v_call: TRBV9; d_call: .; j_call: TRBJ1-4; clone_size: .; cdr3_nt: TGTGCCAGCAGCGTAGAGGGGTCCCGAGGTGAAAAACTGTTTTTT; cdr3_aa: CASSVEGSRGEKLFF
v_call: TRBV11-2; d_call: .; j_call: TRBJ2-5; clone_size: few; cdr3_nt: TGTGCCAGCACCAATATCGGGGATTCCCAAGAGACCCAGTACTTC; cdr3_aa: CASTNIGDSQETQYF
v_call: TRBV9; d_call: .; j_call: TRBJ1-1; clone_size: .; cdr3_nt: TGTGCCAGCGCAGGAAGAGGGACTGAAGCTTTCTTT; cdr3_aa: CASAGRGTEAFF
v_call: TRBV7-3; d_call: .; j_call: TRBJ2-5; clone_size: few; cdr3_nt: TGTGCCAGCAGCCCGGGAGTAGGGGGCGGGGAGACCCAGTACTTC; cdr3_aa: CASSPGVGGGETQYF
v_call: TRBV7-9; d_call: .; j_call: TRBJ1-3; clone_size: .; cdr3_nt: TGTGCCAGCAGCTTGTATGACGGCCCTGGAAACACCATATATTTT; cdr3_aa: CASSLYDGPGNTIYF